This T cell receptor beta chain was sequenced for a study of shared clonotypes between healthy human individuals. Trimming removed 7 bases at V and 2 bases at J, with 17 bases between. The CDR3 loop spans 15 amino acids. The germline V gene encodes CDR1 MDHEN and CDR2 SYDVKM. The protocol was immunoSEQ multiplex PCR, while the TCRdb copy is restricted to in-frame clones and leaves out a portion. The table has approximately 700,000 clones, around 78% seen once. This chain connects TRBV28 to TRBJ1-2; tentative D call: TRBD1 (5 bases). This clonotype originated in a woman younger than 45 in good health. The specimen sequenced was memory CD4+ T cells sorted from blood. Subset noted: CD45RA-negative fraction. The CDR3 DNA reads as TGTGCCAGCACCACAGCCGAGGGGCGCAACTATGGCTACACCTTC. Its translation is CASTTAEGRNYGYTF.